This passage covers 3 T cell receptor beta chains from one sample sequenced in a study of technical replicates of blood from several donors. Method: immunoSEQ multiplex PCR; TCRdb's copy keeps in-frame clones and lacks some. The table shows fewer than 100,000 clones, with around nine tenths occurring only once. The sample was T cells isolated from PBMCs. These receptors came from a human donor in good health.

The CDR3 bases are TGTGCCAGCAGCTTGGCTCTGACTAGCGGGGAGACCCAGTACTTC. It is translated as CASSLALTSGETQYF. The V gene is TRBV5-4, the J gene TRBJ2-5; 10 bases match TRBD2. Germline CDR1 SGHNT, CDR2 YYREEE (reference sequence). The length of the CDR3 is 15 residues. Losses at the gene ends were 0 bases for V and 5 bases for J; bases not matched to a gene: 4.

This clone was picked up a small number of times. The chain links TRBV29-1 to TRBJ1-1; no reliable D call. This CDR3 spans 11 amino acids. Trimming took off 7 bases at V and 1 base at J, with 7 bases between the two ends. Germline CDR1 is SQVTM and CDR2 is ANQGSEA. This CDR3 is CSGDTNTEAFF. CDR3 coding DNA: TGCAGCGGAGACACGAACACTGAAGCTTTCTTT.

This clone was counted once. The rearrangement links TRBV10-3 to TRBJ2-5, with D maybe TRBD1 (6 bases). Trimming stripped 11 bases from V and 2 bases from J, with 18 bases between. This CDR3 region has 14 residues. The germline CDR1 and CDR2 sequences are ENHRY and SYGVKD. CDR3 DNA sequence: TGTGCCTCCGGTCACACAGGGATACAAGAGACCCAGTACTTC. This sequence encodes CASGHTGIQETQYF.